What follows are 18 T cell receptor beta chains derived from one specimen sequenced in a study of shared clonotypes between healthy human individuals. Libraries were prepared by immunoSEQ multiplex PCR; TCRdb keeps only in-frame clonotypes and omits some of them. Here the sample spans some 2.3 million clones, approximately 95% being singletons. Input material: naive CD4+ T cells from PBMCs. The subset: CD45RA+ positively selected. The source of these receptors is a man aged 18 to 30 in good health. Some clones in this sample may be carry-over from other donors' samples.

This clone has only one observation. The rearrangement uses TRBV6-6 and TRBJ2-5, with D uncertain. With 7 bases removed from V and 3 bases from J, the gap between germline ends came to 12 bases. The V gene's germline CDR1 is MNHNY and CDR2 SVGAGI (reference sequence). The CDR3 has 13 amino acids. The CDR3 reads CASTPTVKETQYF. Here the CDR3 DNA reads TGTGCCAGCACCCCTACGGTAAAAGAGACCCAGTACTTC.

The chain has TRBV4-2 and TRBJ2-2, with TRBD1 matching over 9 bases. With 4 bases clipped from V and 5 bases from J, the junction kept 2 bases outside the gene matches. In germline, CDR1 is LGHNA, CDR2 YNFKEQ. This CDR3 has 14 amino acids. The CDR3 loop reads CASSLQGATGELFF. CDR3 DNA sequence: TGTGCCAGCAGCCTACAGGGGGCGACCGGGGAGCTGTTTTTT.

The gene calls are TRBV7-9 and TRBJ2-5, with 7 bases aligning to TRBD1. There are 18 residues in the CDR3. The V segment lost 5 bases and the J segment 1 base; nucleotides outside the gene matches: 16. Germline CDR1 and CDR2: SEHNR and FQNEAQ (reference sequence). CDR3 protein: CASSRGNPGRQGQETQYF. The CDR3, as DNA: TGTGCCAGCAGCCGGGGAAACCCGGGGAGACAGGGCCAAGAGACCCAGTACTTC.

The chain has TRBV29-1 and TRBJ1-2; 7 nucleotides align to TRBD1. The CDR3 has 14 residues. J was trimmed by 4 bases and V by 0 bases; bases with no gene match: 5. CDR1 and CDR2 (germline): SQVTM, ANQGSEA. The DNA for the CDR3 is TGCAGCGTTGAAGAATGGACAGGACTCTATGGCTACACCTTC. This gives the protein CSVEEWTGLYGYTF.

The chain recombines TRBV5-1 with TRBJ2-3; D may be TRBD1 (6 bases). V was pared by 2 bases and J by 5 bases, with 12 bases between. CDR1 SGHRS and CDR2 YFSETQ come from the germline V gene. CDR3 size: 14 residues. The CDR3: CASSFGQGIDTQYF. The CDR3 DNA is TGCGCCAGCAGCTTTGGGCAGGGGATAGATACGCAGTATTTT.

The V call is TRBV28, the J call TRBJ1-2; no clear D gene. V shed 8 bases and J shed 4 bases, with 11 bases lying between them. This CDR3 comprises 12 residues. The germline CDR1 and CDR2 sequences are MDHEN and SYDVKM. The CDR3 region has the DNA TGTGCCAGCCATGTAGCCCTCTATGGCTACACCTTC. It codes for CASHVALYGYTF.

V and J are TRBV15 and TRBJ1-5; a possible D gene is TRBD1 (5 bases). With 2 bases removed from V and 2 bases from J, the gap between germline ends came to 19 bases. This CDR3 has 18 residues. Germline values: CDR1 LNHNV, CDR2 YYDKDF (reference sequence). In nucleotides, the CDR3 is TGTGCCACCAGCAGAAAAAAGACAGCAGGAACTGGCAATCAGCCCCAGCATTTT. Protein: CATSRKKTAGTGNQPQHF.

Only a few counts were recorded for this clone. At the DNA level, this CDR3 is encoded by other sequences in the same sample as well. The CDR3 spells CASSPGTGTGELFF. The CDR3 DNA reads as TGCGCCAGCAGCCCAGGGACAGGAACCGGGGAGCTGTTTTTT. The rearrangement joins TRBV5-1 to TRBJ2-2; 8 bases agree with TRBD1. The CDR3 totals 14 residues. Germline V gene data show CDR1 as SGHRS and CDR2 as YFSETQ. V dropped 4 bases and J dropped 5; count of bases not matched to a gene: 4.

V and J are TRBV4-1 and TRBJ2-7; 8 bases match TRBD2. With V trimmed by 5 bases and J by 2 bases, 5 bases remained unmatched. Germline values: CDR1 MGHRA, CDR2 YSYEKL. The CDR3 spans 14 residues. The CDR3 DNA is TGCGCCAGCAGCGTAACTAGCGGTCCCTACGAGCAGTACTTC. It specifies CASSVTSGPYEQYF.

This rearrangement joins TRBV28 to TRBJ2-7; 9 bases are a match to TRBD2. The CDR3 totals 14 residues. Germline loops: CDR1 MDHEN, CDR2 SYDVKM. Trimming cost V 7 bases and J 0 bases; bases outside gene matches: 4. The CDR3 region has the DNA TGTGCCAGCAAAATTAGCGGGAGCTCCTACGAGCAGTACTTC. The encoded protein is CASKISGSSYEQYF.

This sequence joins TRBV5-1 and TRBJ1-2; D is perhaps TRBD1 (5 bases). In germline, CDR1 is SGHRS, CDR2 YFSETQ. This CDR3 comprises 13 residues. Trimming removed 0 bases at V and 12 bases at J, with 15 bases between. The CDR3 protein is CASSLDRPGRDTF. DNA for the CDR3: TGCGCCAGCAGCTTGGATCGGCCGGGACGGGACACCTTC. The full variable domain, completed using reference TRBV5-1 and TRBJ1-2, is KAGVTQTPRYLIKTRGQQVTLSCSPISGHRSVSWYQQTPGQGLQFLFEYFSETQRNKGNFPGRFSGRQFSNSRSEMNVSTLELGDSALYLCASSLDRPGRDTFGSGTRLTVV.

The rearrangement joins TRBV28 to TRBJ1-1; perhaps TRBD1 as D (6 bases). The V end lost 3 bases, the J end lost 2 bases, and 19 bases lay between the germline ends. This CDR3 contains 17 residues. The germline CDR1 and CDR2 sequences are MDHEN and SYDVKM. CDR3: CASSFGQPWGPNTEAFF. In DNA, the CDR3 is TGTGCCAGCAGTTTTGGACAGCCCTGGGGGCCAAACACTGAAGCTTTCTTT.

The chain links TRBV28 to TRBJ2-7; D remains ambiguous. CDR1 is MDHEN, CDR2 SYDVKM, per germline. The V end was cut by 6 bases, the J end by 2 bases, with 11 bases between. The CDR3 totals 13 residues. CDR3 bases: TGTGCCAGCAGCCCCGTAAAGCCCTACGAGCAGTACTTC. It encodes CASSPVKPYEQYF.

The chain couples TRBV5-1 to TRBJ1-6; no reliable D call. The V and J ends lost 4 bases and 5 bases respectively, with 16 bases between them. The CDR3 length is 16 residues. Germline CDR1 reads SGHRS; CDR2 reads YFSETQ. CDR3 loop: CASSRGSDRNNSPLHF. CDR3 sequence (DNA): TGCGCCAGCAGCCGTGGCAGCGATCGAAATAATTCACCCCTCCACTTT. The variable domain in full, with the rest retrieved from reference TRBV5-1 and TRBJ1-6, is KAGVTQTPRYLIKTRGQQVTLSCSPISGHRSVSWYQQTPGQGLQFLFEYFSETQRNKGNFPGRFSGRQFSNSRSEMNVSTLELGDSALYLCASSRGSDRNNSPLHFGNGTRLTVT.

This clone was counted only a few times. The chain uses TRBV9 and TRBJ2-6; 7 bases fit TRBD1. The V and J ends lost 3 bases and 0 bases, in that order; junction bases with no gene match: 0. The length of the CDR3 is 15 residues. The germline V gene has CDR1 SGDLS and CDR2 YYNGEE. Here the CDR3 reads CASSAGGSGANVLTF. The CDR3 nucleotides read TGTGCCAGCAGCGCAGGGGGCTCTGGGGCCAACGTCCTGACTTTC.

The chain links TRBV5-8 to TRBJ2-3; D might be TRBD1 (6 bases). CDR3 size: 15 residues. V lost 3 bases, J lost 0 bases, and 11 bases lay in between. The V gene's germline CDR1 is SGHTS and CDR2 YDEGEE. The chain's CDR3 is CASSWGHSSTDTQYF. In nucleotides, the CDR3 is TGTGCCAGCAGCTGGGGACACTCAAGCACAGATACGCAGTATTTT.

The chain employs TRBV25-1 and TRBJ1-2; perhaps TRBD1 as D (5 bases). In germline, CDR1 is MGHDK, CDR2 SYGVNS. There are 16 residues in the CDR3. Trimming removed 6 bases at V and 5 bases at J, with 22 bases between. The chain's CDR3 is CASSRVGAGSAYGYTF. CDR3 coding DNA: TGTGCCAGCAGCCGGGTAGGGGCTGGATCGGCTTATGGCTACACCTTC.

This clone is a singleton in its sample. This chain links TRBV28 with TRBJ1-6; 9 nucleotides agree with TRBD1. V shed 6 bases and J 7 bases; nucleotides not matched to a gene: 4. CDR1 is MDHEN and CDR2 is SYDVKM in the germline V gene. The CDR3 extends over 14 amino acids. The CDR3 spells CASRVQGANSPLHF. CDR3 sequence (DNA): TGTGCCAGCAGGGTACAGGGGGCGAATTCACCCCTCCACTTT.